Presented here are 17 T cell receptor beta chains from one specimen sequenced in a study of blood T cell repertoires in COVID-19. Clones were read by immunoSEQ multiplex PCR, and TCRdb kept only the in-frame ones, dropping some. The repertoire includes 250,000 or so clones, around 88% of them detected once, and over 1.2% sits in the top ten. The source material was peripheral blood. These receptors all come from a man of 80 years or more with acute or convalescent COVID-19.

The chain couples TRBV2 to TRBJ2-2, with a weak D call TRBD2 (5 bases). The CDR3 is made up of 15 amino acids. Trimming stripped 7 bases from V and 3 bases from J, with 15 bases between. The V gene's germline CDR1 is SNHLY and CDR2 FYNNEI. The CDR3 protein is CASKERDLDTGELFF. The CDR3 DNA is TGTGCCAGCAAGGAACGGGATTTGGACACCGGGGAGCTGTTTTTT.

This clone was counted a single time. The chain carries TRBV6-5 and TRBJ1-1; D gene uncertain. Looked up from germline, CDR1 is MNHEY and CDR2 is SVGAGI. Trimming removed 2 bases from V and 10 bases from J, with 11 bases in between. The CDR3 runs 12 residues. In nucleotides, the CDR3 is TGTGCCAGCAGTTACCCCCCAGAGGGAGCTTTCTTT. It specifies CASSYPPEGAFF.

There are a few counts of this clone. The chain combines TRBV6-6 with TRBJ2-1, with 7 bases identical to TRBD2. The CDR3 runs 15 residues. Per the germline V gene, CDR1 is MNHNY and CDR2 is SVGAGI (reference sequence). With 4 bases clipped from V and 8 bases from J, the junction kept 11 bases outside the gene matches. CDR3 in amino acids: CASSSRPGGGDEQFF. The DNA for the CDR3 is TGTGCCAGCAGTTCCCGACCGGGGGGAGGGGATGAGCAGTTCTTC.

The chain is built from TRBV14 and TRBJ2-5, with D maybe TRBD2 (6 bases). The ends were cut back, 0 bases at V and 2 bases at J, with 16 bases in the middle. Germline CDR1 is SGHDN and CDR2 is FVKESK. This CDR3 comprises 17 residues. CDR3 residues: CASSQDWVAVGQETQYF. The CDR3, as DNA: TGTGCCAGCAGCCAAGATTGGGTAGCGGTGGGTCAAGAGACCCAGTACTTC.

This clone was seen a single time. The rearrangement joins TRBV19 to TRBJ2-1; 9 bases are a match to TRBD1. The CDR3 has 18 residues. The V gene end was trimmed by 4 bases and the J gene end by 1 base; junction bases not matched to a gene: 11. Per the germline V gene, CDR1 is LNHDA and CDR2 is SQIVND (reference sequence). The CDR3 is CASSTDTGGAESYNEQFF. The CDR3 coding sequence is TGTGCCAGTAGTACTGATACAGGGGGCGCGGAATCCTACAATGAGCAGTTCTTC.

This chain links TRBV6-5 with TRBJ1-4, with TRBD1 matching over 11 bases. Per germline, CDR1 MNHEY and CDR2 SVGAGI. Trimming took 2 bases from V and 5 from J; bases not matched to a gene: 1. The CDR3 extends over 15 amino acids. CDR3 DNA sequence: TGTGCCAGCAGTTACGGGACAGGGGGGAATGAAAAACTGTTTTTT. Amino acids: CASSYGTGGNEKLFF.

The chain couples TRBV2 to TRBJ2-7, with TRBD1 identical over 10 bases. Looked up from germline, CDR1 is SNHLY and CDR2 is FYNNEI. CDR3 length equals 14 residues. The V gene end was trimmed by 10 bases and the J gene end by 6 bases; junction bases not matched to a gene: 12. The chain's CDR3 is CATDYRDRGFEQYF. The CDR3 DNA sequence: TGTGCCACCGATTACCGGGACAGGGGTTTCGAGCAGTACTTC.

The rearrangement links TRBV5-1 to TRBJ1-2, with 9 nucleotides matching TRBD1. Germline CDR1 and CDR2: SGHRS and YFSETQ. Unmatched junction bases numbered 13, after V lost 3 bases and J lost 7 bases. The CDR3 extends over 16 amino acids. The CDR3: CASSWTGDGMGAGYTF. CDR3 DNA sequence: TGCGCCAGCAGCTGGACAGGGGATGGTATGGGAGCTGGCTACACCTTC.

The chain carries TRBV7-6 and TRBJ2-5; 8 bases map to TRBD1. The CDR3 spans 13 residues. Germline trimming cut 6 bases from V and 3 bases from J; bases unmatched to any gene: 3. CDR1 and CDR2 (germline): SGHVS, FNYEAQ. CDR3 amino acids: CASRETGEETQYF. The CDR3 DNA is TGTGCCAGCAGAGAGACAGGGGAAGAGACCCAGTACTTC.

Here the CDR3 reads CASSPRDRGTGANVLTF. As DNA, the CDR3 is TGTGCCAGCAGCCCCCGGGACAGGGGAACTGGGGCCAACGTCCTGACTTTC. The V and J genes are TRBV28 and TRBJ2-6, with 10 nucleotides matching TRBD1. Germline CDR1 reads MDHEN; CDR2 reads SYDVKM. The CDR3 has 17 residues. The V gene end was trimmed by 6 bases and the J gene end by 2 bases; junction bases not matched to a gene: 7.

The chain couples TRBV6-2 or TRBV6-3 to TRBJ1-2; D not resolved. The CDR3 is 12 amino acids. Germline CDR1 reads MNHEY; CDR2 reads SVGEGT. V dropped 4 bases and J dropped 12 bases, with 15 bases sitting between them. This CDR3 is CASSFPGPPDTF. As DNA, the CDR3 is TGTGCCAGCAGTTTCCCTGGGCCGCCAGACACCTTC.

This clone was found once. The chain joins TRBV5-5 to TRBJ2-4; 7 nucleotides line up with TRBD1. The CDR3 has 16 amino acids. Germline lookup yields CDR1 SGHKS and CDR2 YYEKEE (reference sequence). Trimming took 4 bases from V and 0 from J; bases not matched to a gene: 7. CDR3 nucleotide sequence: TGTGCCAGCAGCCATGGGACAGACTTAGCCAAAAACATTCAGTACTTC. This translates into CASSHGTDLAKNIQYF.

This chain joins TRBV6-5 and TRBJ1-3; D ambiguous. Germline values: CDR1 MNHEY, CDR2 SVGAGI. V was cut by 7 bases and J by 0 bases, with 13 bases left in between. The CDR3 covers 15 residues. CDR3: CASKVGPYSGNTIYF. In DNA form, the CDR3 reads TGTGCCAGCAAAGTCGGTCCTTACTCTGGAAACACCATATATTTT.

The V call is TRBV7-9, the J call TRBJ2-3; 7 bases fit TRBD1. After removal of 4 bases from V and 2 bases from J, the junction contained 12 bases not matched to a gene. Germline V CDR1 and CDR2: SEHNR, FQNEAQ (reference sequence). This CDR3 comprises 17 residues. The CDR3 DNA follows: TGTGCCAGCAGCTGGTACCATGGGACAGAACCCACAGATACGCAGTATTTT. Its translation: CASSWYHGTEPTDTQYF. The full variable domain, its missing parts supplied by reference TRBV7-9 and TRBJ2-3, is DTGVSQNPRHKITKRGQNVTFRCDPISEHNRLYWYRQTLGQGPEFLTYFQNEAQLEKSRLLSDRFSAERPKGSFSTLEIQRTEQGDSAMYLCASSWYHGTEPTDTQYFGPGTRLTVL.

The table lists this clone with a few counts. This chain links TRBV5-6 with TRBJ1-6; D ambiguous. Trimming cost V 0 bases and J 10 bases, with 14 bases left between them. The CDR3 totals 15 residues. CDR1 SGHDT and CDR2 YYEEEE come from the germline V gene. The CDR3 reads CASSLEAGIGSPLHF. The CDR3 DNA follows: TGTGCCAGCAGCTTGGAGGCGGGGATAGGGTCACCCCTCCACTTT.

The genes are TRBV28 and TRBJ1-1; 7 nucleotides align to TRBD1. Trimming at V came to 5 bases and at J to 10 bases, leaving 7 bases not matched to a gene. Germline assignment: CDR1 MDHEN and CDR2 SYDVKM. CDR3 length: 12 residues. This CDR3 is CASSTGVRLAFF. CDR3 in DNA: TGTGCCAGCAGTACAGGGGTTCGGCTAGCTTTCTTT.

This clone was seen only a few times. This rearrangement joins TRBV9 to TRBJ1-1, with 10 bases lining up with TRBD1. Trimming removed 3 bases from V and 7 bases from J; junction bases left unmatched: 3. The CDR3 has 13 residues. In germline, CDR1 is SGDLS, CDR2 YYNGEE. DNA of the CDR3: TGTGCCAGCAGCGCAGGACAGGGGGATGAAGCTTTCTTT. Amino acid sequence: CASSAGQGDEAFF. The complete variable domain, with remaining parts taken from reference TRBV9 and TRBJ1-1, reads DSGVTQTPKHLITATGQRVTLRCSPRSGDLSVYWYQQSLDQGLQFLIQYYNGEERAKGNILERFSAQQFPDLHSELNLSSLELGDSALYFCASSAGQGDEAFFGQGTRLTVV.